The sequence of this TCR beta chain was determined in a study of Ad26.COV2.S vaccination and SARS-CoV-2 variants (TCRdb year 2021). Concerning the study at large: Donors in the vaccine arm were drawn from COV1001, a multicentre, randomized, double-blind, placebo-controlled phase I-IIa trial testing Ad26.COV2.S in healthy adults. Dosing of Ad26.COV2.S was intramuscular, at either 5x10^10 or 1x10^11 viral particles, delivered as one shot or as two shots spaced 56 days apart. Sequencing of the TCRbeta repertoire served to evaluate the specificity and breadth of SARS-CoV-2-reactive T cell receptors following Ad26.COV2.S vaccination. A total of some 30 samples were included in the TCR-sequenced set, comprising about 20 Ad26.COV2.S vaccine recipients, 5 placebo recipients and 8 SARS-CoV-2 convalescent individuals. Trial participants were randomized into five groups of five, in which low-dose or high-dose Ad26.COV2.S was given once or twice, or placebo was given on both occasions. Blinding of investigators to trial group allocation was maintained during experiments and outcome assessment. What the authors observed across the whole study: Substantial breadth of spike-specific CD8+ and CD4+ T cell responses was reported after vaccination. Higher spike-specific TCR breadth was observed in Ad26.COV2.S recipients than in placebo recipients (P = 0.0014). The study lacked the statistical power to compare responses across vaccine doses or regimens. The authors noted that the TCR breadth and depth analyses may have underestimated total T cell responses. Vaccine and placebo recipients had comparable non-spike TCR breadth, which fits with the vaccine containing only spike.

The immunoSEQ Assay was the method used to sequence TCRbeta CDR3 regions. After extraction, genomic DNA underwent amplification by bias-controlled multiplex PCR, followed by high-throughput sequencing. Regarding the original processing steps: To quantify the absolute abundance of each unique TCRbeta CDR3 region, sequences were collapsed and filtered. T cell fraction was estimated by normalizing TCRbeta template counts to usable DNA, with usable DNA measured through amplification of reference genes found in all nucleated cells. Repertoire TCRs were annotated as SARS-CoV-2-specific when V gene, CDR3 amino acid sequence and J gene were exactly matched to a known reactive TCR set. The reference SARS-CoV-2 TCR set was obtained from MIRA and was filtered for enrichment in COVID-19-positive ImmuneCODE repertoires, whereby public or cross-reactive TCRs were removed. Using the MIRA antigens, annotated TCRs were further analysed by specific ORF or by position within an ORF. Breadth was defined as annotated unique rearrangements over total unique productive rearrangements; depth was the summed frequency of those rearrangements. Two-sided Wilcoxon rank-sum tests were applied when comparing TCR breadth between groups. TCRdb obtained this table from immuneACCESS and retained in-frame rearrangements with V and J assigned. These tables miss some clones; where compared with another copy, unresolved V genes account for less than half of the shortfall, and the remainder is unexplained. That table furnishes V, J and clone size, whereas the DNA furnished D and trimming. The table for this sample lists about 350,000 clones; around nine tenths of them were counted only once. The top ten clonotypes cover around 5% of the sample.

For this clone: Its cognate antigen has yet to be identified. It has no much larger one-base neighbor in the sample; base qualities were not kept. This same CDR3 is encoded by further DNA sequences in the sample.

Spanning cysteine to phenylalanine, the CDR3 consists of 15 amino acids. Here the CDR3 DNA is all that survives: 45 bases in frame from base 1. V is cut back by 1 base and J by 2 bases, with 3 bases in the junction unmatched. Via the germline V gene, CDR1 is MDHEN and CDR2 SYDVKM. The sample's treatment or condition label is to be understood as: roughly 20 received Ad26.COV2.S at low or high dose, single or two shots; 5 received placebo; per-sample allocation not given. Repertoires of vaccine and placebo recipients were sequenced from samples taken on day 63 after the first injection. Cohort 1b enrolled about two dozen adults aged 18-55 years at a single site in Boston, USA, between 29 July and 7 August 2020. As a vaccine, Ad26.COV2.S was a replication-incompetent adenovirus type 26 vector that expressed a prefusion-stabilized SARS-CoV-2 spike protein derived from the original Wuhan strain.

The chain couples TRBV28 to TRBJ2-3, with 7 bases aligning to TRBD2. The sequencing here drew on peripheral blood, taken in a trial of Ad26.COV2.S vaccine versus placebo. This sequence originates from a person aged 18 to 59 who received the Ad26.COV2.S COVID-19 vaccine or a placebo. In nucleotides, the sequence is TGTGCCAGCAGTTTATCAGCGGGGTACACAGATACGCAGTATTTT. This encodes CASSLSAGYTDTQYF.